This TCR beta chain was sequenced for a study of identical twins. General study results and limits: There were fewer insertions in abundant cord blood beta clonotypes, but memory repertoires showed no such pattern.

V lost 1 base and J lost 4; bases outside the gene matches: 9. This CDR3 contains 17 residues. Germline loops: CDR1 LGHNA, CDR2 YNFKEQ. With respect to this clonotype: Its antigen is not identified.

TCRdb itself ran the 5' RACE reads through MiXCR, one entry per CDR3 protein. The sample holds approximately 500,000 distinct CDR3 sequences, 20% to 25% seen once. A further study also used this sample, focusing on T cells expressing NK-cell markers. That work states: Sorted CD3+CD56-NKG2C+, CD3+CD56+NKG2C- and CD3+CD56+NKG2C+ T cells were the source of the TCR beta repertoires.

The material sequenced was CD4+ T cells sorted from blood. The chain is built from TRBV4-2 and TRBJ2-1, with TRBD2 matching over 8 bases. This clonotype was obtained from a woman aged 18-29 years in good health. Here the CDR3 DNA reads TGTGCCAGCAGCCAAGGACTAGCGCGTCCCGCATACAATGAGCAGTTCTTC. Protein product: CASSQGLARPAYNEQFF.